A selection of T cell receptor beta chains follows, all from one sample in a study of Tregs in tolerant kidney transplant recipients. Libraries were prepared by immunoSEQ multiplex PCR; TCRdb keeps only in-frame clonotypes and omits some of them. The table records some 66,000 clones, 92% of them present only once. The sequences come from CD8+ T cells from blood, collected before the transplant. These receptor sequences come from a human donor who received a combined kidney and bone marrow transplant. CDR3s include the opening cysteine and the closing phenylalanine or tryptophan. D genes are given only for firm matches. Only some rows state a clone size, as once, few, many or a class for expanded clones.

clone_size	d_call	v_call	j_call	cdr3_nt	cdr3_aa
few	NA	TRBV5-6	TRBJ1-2	TGTGCCAGCAGCTTGGCCGGGAACTATGGCTACACCTTC	CASSLAGNYGYTF
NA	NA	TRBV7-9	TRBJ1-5	TGTGCCAGCAGCCGGTTCGGGGGGAGGGATCAGCCCCAGCATTTT	CASSRFGGRDQPQHF
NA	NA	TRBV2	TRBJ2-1	TGTGCCAGCAGTTCGGGGTACAATGAGCAGTTCTTC	CASSSGYNEQFF
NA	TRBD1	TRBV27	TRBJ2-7	TGTGCCAGCAGTGCGACAGGGGGCGTTATCGAGCAGTACTTC	CASSATGGVIEQYF
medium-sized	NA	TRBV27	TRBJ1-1	TGTGCCAGCAGAACGGGGAACACTGAAGCTTTCTTT	CASRTGNTEAFF
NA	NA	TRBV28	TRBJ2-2	TGTGCCAGCTTAACACAGGGCCCCGGGGAGCTGTTTTTT	CASLTQGPGELFF
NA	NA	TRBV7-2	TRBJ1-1	TGTGCCAGCAGCTTAGTTGAGGGCCTGAACACTGAAGCTTTCTTT	CASSLVEGLNTEAFF
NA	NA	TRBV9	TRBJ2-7	TGTGCCAGCAGCTCCAGTCGGGAGAGCTCCTACGAGCAGTACTTC	CASSSSRESSYEQYF
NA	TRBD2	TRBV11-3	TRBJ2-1	TGTGCCAGCAGCTCCCTAGCGGGAGGGTTGGATGAGCAGTTCTTC	CASSSLAGGLDEQFF
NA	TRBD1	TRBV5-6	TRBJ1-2	TGTGCCAGCGGGGCAGGGGGATACTATGGCTACACCTTC	CASGAGGYYGYTF
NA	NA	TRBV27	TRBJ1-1	TGTGCCAGCAGTTCACCTACAGTGGGGGGGACTGAAGCTTTCTTT	CASSSPTVGGTEAFF
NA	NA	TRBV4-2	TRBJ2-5	TGTGCCAGCAGCCAAGGGCAGGGTGAGACCCAGTACTTC	CASSQGQGETQYF
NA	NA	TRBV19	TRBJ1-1	TGTGCCAGTAGTATAGATGCGGCAGATAACACTGAAGCTTTCTTT	CASSIDAADNTEAFF
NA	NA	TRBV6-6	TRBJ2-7	TGTGCCAGCAGTTACTCGGAGGGGTCCTACGAGCAGTACTTC	CASSYSEGSYEQYF
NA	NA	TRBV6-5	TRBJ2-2	TGTGCCAGCACCTCGGGGTCCACCGGGGAGCTGTTTTTT	CASTSGSTGELFF
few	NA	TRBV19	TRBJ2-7	TGTGCCACCCTCTGGGGCGCCGAGCAGTACTTC	CATLWGAEQYF
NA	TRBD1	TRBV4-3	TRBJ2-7	TGCGCCAGCAGCCAAGTTTTCGGGACAGGGTCCTACGAGCAGTACTTC	CASSQVFGTGSYEQYF
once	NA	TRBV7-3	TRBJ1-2	TGTGCCAGCAGCCCATCGGGCCCAGGGGATGGCTACACCTTC	CASSPSGPGDGYTF
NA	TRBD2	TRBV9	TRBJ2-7	TGTGCCAGCAGCGTGGGGACTAGCGGGAGTTACGAGCAGTACTTT	CASSVGTSGSYEQYF
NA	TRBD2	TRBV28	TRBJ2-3	TGTGCCAGCAGCCTAGCGGCTAGAAGCACAGATACGCAGTATTTT	CASSLAARSTDTQYF
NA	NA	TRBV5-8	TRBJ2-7	TGTGCCAGCAGCTTGGCCGTGGTGGTCCAGAACTACGAGCAGTACTTC	CASSLAVVVQNYEQYF
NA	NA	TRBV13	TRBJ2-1	TGTGCCAGCAGCTCGCCCTCCGGGTCAGGGGCCTACAATGAGCAGTTCTTC	CASSSPSGSGAYNEQFF
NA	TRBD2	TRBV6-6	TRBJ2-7	TGTGCCAGCAGTTACTCGACTAGCGGGAGCTACGAGCAGTACTTC	CASSYSTSGSYEQYF
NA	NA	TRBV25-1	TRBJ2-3	TGTGCCAGCAGTGAATACCCCCTTAAAACTAGCACAGATACGCAGTATTTT	CASSEYPLKTSTDTQYF
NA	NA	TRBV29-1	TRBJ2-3	TGCAGCCTACACCTGGACAGTACAGATACGCAGTATTTT	CSLHLDSTDTQYF
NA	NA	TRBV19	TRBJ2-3	TGTGCCAGTAGCATACAGCTTGGGGGGGGCCGGGATACGCAGTATTTT	CASSIQLGGGRDTQYF
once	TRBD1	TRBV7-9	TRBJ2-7	TGTGCCAGCAGCTTAGCGAATTTTGGGACAGGGGGCAACGAGCAGTACTTC	CASSLANFGTGGNEQYF
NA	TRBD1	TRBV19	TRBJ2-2	TGTGCCAGTTCCCAGGGGGCATTGAAGACCGGGGAGCTGTTTTTT	CASSQGALKTGELFF
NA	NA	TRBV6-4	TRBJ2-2	TGTGCCAGCAGTGACTCGCAGACCGGGGAGCTGTTTTTT	CASSDSQTGELFF
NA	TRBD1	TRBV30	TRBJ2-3	TGTGCCTGGAGTTGGGACAGGGTGGATACGCAGTATTTT	CAWSWDRVDTQYF
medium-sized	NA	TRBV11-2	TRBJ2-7	TGTGCCAGCAGCTTACCGGGGGTGTACGAGCAGTACTTC	CASSLPGVYEQYF
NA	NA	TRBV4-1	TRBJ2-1	TGCGCCAGCAGCCAAGATCACAGGGAACATGAGCAGTTCTTC	CASSQDHREHEQFF
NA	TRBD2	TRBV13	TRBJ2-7	TGTGCCAGCAGCTCGGGACTAGCGGGAGGGTACGAGCAGTACTTC	CASSSGLAGGYEQYF
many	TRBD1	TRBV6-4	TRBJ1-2	TGTGCCAGCAGTTACTCGATGACAGGGGAATACTATGGCTACACCTTC	CASSYSMTGEYYGYTF
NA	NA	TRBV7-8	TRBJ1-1	TGTGCCAGCAGCTTAGTCCCTTCTGAAGCTTTCTTT	CASSLVPSEAFF
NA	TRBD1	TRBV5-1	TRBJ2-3	TGCGCCAGCAGCGAGGGACAGAGTAGCACAGATACGCAGTATTTT	CASSEGQSSTDTQYF
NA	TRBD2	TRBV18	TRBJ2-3	TGTGCCAGCTCACAAACGGGGACTAGCGGGAGAACAGATACGCAGTATTTT	CASSQTGTSGRTDTQYF
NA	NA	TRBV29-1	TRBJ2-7	TGCAGCGTCGTCCGGGACATGACCTACGAGCAGTACTTC	CSVVRDMTYEQYF
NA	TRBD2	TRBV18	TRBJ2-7	TGTGCCAGCTCACCGCGATCTAGCGGGGTAACCTACGAGCAGTACTTC	CASSPRSSGVTYEQYF
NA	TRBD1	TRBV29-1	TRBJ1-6	TGCAGCGTTCGAGGGTATAGACAGGGAGGTTCACCCCTCCACTTT	CSVRGYRQGGSPLHF
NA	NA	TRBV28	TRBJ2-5	TGTGCCAGCAGTTCAGGACTCCAAGAGACCCAGTACTTC	CASSSGLQETQYF
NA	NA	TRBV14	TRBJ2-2	TGTGCCAGCAGCCAAGTCGGGGCCGGGGAGCTGTTTTTT	CASSQVGAGELFF
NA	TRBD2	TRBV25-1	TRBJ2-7	TGTGCCAGCAGTGACGATCCGGGACTAGCAGGCTACGAGCAGTACTTC	CASSDDPGLAGYEQYF
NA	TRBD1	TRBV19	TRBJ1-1	TGTGCCAGTAGCCAGGGGGCCAGTGGTGATTTCTTT	CASSQGASGDFF
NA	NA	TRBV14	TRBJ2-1	TGTGCCAGCAGGCAAAGCGCGGGGTTGAGCTCCTACAATGAGCAGTTCTTC	CASRQSAGLSSYNEQFF
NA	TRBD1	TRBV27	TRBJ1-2	TGTGCCAGCAGTCCCTACAGGGGCGGTGGCTACACCTTC	CASSPYRGGGYTF
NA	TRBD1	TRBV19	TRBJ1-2	TGTGCCAGTAGTAAGGACAGGGGTAACTATGGCTACACCTTC	CASSKDRGNYGYTF
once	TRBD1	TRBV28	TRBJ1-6	TGTGCCAGCAGTACCGGGACAGATCATCTTAATTCCCCCCTCCACTTT	CASSTGTDHLNSPLHF
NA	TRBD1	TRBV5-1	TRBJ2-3	TGCGCCAGCAGCACCGAGACAGGGGCAGATACGCAGTATTTT	CASSTETGADTQYF
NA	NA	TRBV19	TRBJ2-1	TGTGCCAGTAGTGTGGACAGCTCCTACAATGAGCAGTTCTTC	CASSVDSSYNEQFF
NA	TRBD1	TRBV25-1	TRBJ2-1	TGTGCCAGCCGACAGGGGGCCTCCTACAATGAGCAGTTCTTC	CASRQGASYNEQFF
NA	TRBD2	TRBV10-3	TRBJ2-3	TGTGCCACCAAACGGACTAGCGGGGGGGCCGCAGATACGCAGTATTTT	CATKRTSGGAADTQYF
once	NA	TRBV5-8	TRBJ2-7	TGTGCCAGCAGCTTGGCACCCAACTCCTACGAGCAGTACTTC	CASSLAPNSYEQYF
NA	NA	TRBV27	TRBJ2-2	TGTGCCAGCAGTTCCCTCACCGGGGAGCTGTTTTTT	CASSSLTGELFF
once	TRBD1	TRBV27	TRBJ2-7	TGTGCCAGCAGATGGGGACAGGGGGTCTACGAGCAGTACTTC	CASRWGQGVYEQYF
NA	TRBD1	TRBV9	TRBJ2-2	TGTGCCAGCAGCGGACCAGCAGGGGGTCGGACCGGGGAGCTGTTTTTT	CASSGPAGGRTGELFF
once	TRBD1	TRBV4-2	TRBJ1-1	TGTGCCAGCAGCCCGACAGGGGGCATTGGAGGAGCTGAAGCTTTCTTT	CASSPTGGIGGAEAFF
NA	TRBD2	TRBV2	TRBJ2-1	TGTGCCAGCAGTGCGGGACTAGGTCGGTTCGATGAGCAGTTCTTC	CASSAGLGRFDEQFF
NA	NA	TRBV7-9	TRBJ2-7	TGTGCCAGCAGCTTAGCGGAGGGGAACTACGAGCAGTACTTC	CASSLAEGNYEQYF
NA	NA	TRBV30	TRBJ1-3	TGTGCCTGGAGTGTAGAGGGAGGCACCATATATTTT	CAWSVEGGTIYF